These 17 T cell receptor beta chains originate from one sample sequenced in a study of CD8 T cells in Susac syndrome. About 0.45 to 1 ug RNA was reverse transcribed with random hexamers. Each CDR3 protein gets one entry after TCRdb re-called the immunoSEQ multiplex PCR reads with MiXCR. The data show about 190,000 distinct CDR3 sequences, 75% to 95% seen once. The sample consisted of CD4+ T cells from PBMCs. The receptor source for this set is a human donor with Susac syndrome.

The chain uses TRBV4-1 and TRBJ2-7, with 8 bases matching TRBD2. Germline V gene sequence: CDR1 MGHRA, CDR2 YSYEKL. V shed 4 bases, J shed 0 bases, and the junction held 8 bases outside the gene matches. The length of the CDR3 is 16 residues. CDR3 in DNA: TGCGCCAGCAGCCTGCTTGCTAGCGGGTCCTCCTACGAGCAGTACTTC. Translated: CASSLLASGSSYEQYF.

V usage is TRBV20-1 and J usage is TRBJ1-4; D call uncertain. With 5 bases removed from V and 0 bases from J, the gap between germline ends came to 10 bases. Germline V lookup: CDR1 DFQATT, CDR2 SNEGSKA (reference sequence). This CDR3 has 14 amino acids. The CDR3 DNA reads TGCAGTGCTCGGCCGACTGCAACTAATGAAAAACTGTTTTTT. The encoded protein is CSARPTATNEKLFF.

The V gene is TRBV2, the J gene TRBJ1-6; no clear D gene. Germline CDR1 reads SNHLY; CDR2 reads FYNNEI. V lost 7 bases and J 14 bases, leaving 18 bases between the germline ends. This CDR3 has 13 amino acids. CDR3 DNA sequence: TGTGCCAGCATGAGGGCGGATTATACCTCCCTCCACTTT. As protein: CASMRADYTSLHF.

This chain links TRBV5-1 with TRBJ2-3; either TRBD1 or TRBD2 may fit D (7 bases each). This CDR3 is built from 18 residues. V was cut by 4 bases and J by 1 base, with 22 bases left in between. In germline, CDR1 is SGHRS, CDR2 YFSETQ. The CDR3 DNA is TGCGCCAGCAGCCCAAATCGACAGGGACTACTTCGCACAGATACGCAGTATTTT. The encoded protein is CASSPNRQGLLRTDTQYF.

The rearrangement joins TRBV29-1 to TRBJ1-4; D is possibly TRBD1 (6 bases). Looked up from germline, CDR1 is SQVTM and CDR2 is ANQGSEA. V shed 6 bases and J shed 8 bases, with 22 bases lying between them. The CDR3 loop spans 15 amino acids. The DNA for the CDR3 is TGCAGCGTCGCACATTCGACAGGAATAAACGAAAAACTGTTTTTT. Its translation is CSVAHSTGINEKLFF.

About this clonotype: A read error may produce the germline difference seen at one junction end. The J gene is TRBJ1-1, the V gene TRBV7-9; 10 nucleotides agree with TRBD1. The CDR3 runs to 11 residues. CDR1 is SEHNR and CDR2 is FQNEAQ in the germline V gene (reference sequence). In DNA form, the CDR3 reads TGTGCCAGCAGCTTGGGGACAGGGGCCTCCTTT. Translation gives CASSLGTGASF. The variable domain in full, completed from reference TRBV7-9 and TRBJ1-1, reads DTGVSQNPRHKITKRGQNVTFRCDPISEHNRLYWYRQTLGQGPEFLTYFQNEAQLEKSRLLSDRFSAERPKGSFSTLEIQRTEQGDSAMYLCASSLGTGASFGQGTRLTVV.

This chain uses TRBV6-1 with TRBJ1-3, with D possibly TRBD1 on 5 matching bases. V lost 8 bases and J 0 bases, leaving 14 bases between the germline ends. CDR3 length equals 15 residues. Germline V gene data show CDR1 as MNHNS and CDR2 as SASEGT. CDR3 loop: CASGRGPFSGNTIYF. The CDR3 region has the DNA TGTGCCAGCGGGCGGGGACCTTTCTCTGGAAACACCATATATTTT.

This sequence joins TRBV5-1 and TRBJ2-3; D is perhaps TRBD1 or TRBD2 (5 bases each). V was shortened by 3 bases and J by 0 bases, with 14 bases between the two germline ends. The CDR3 covers 16 residues. Germline assignment: CDR1 SGHRS and CDR2 YFSETQ. Here the CDR3 reads CASSSRDHFSTDTQYF. The CDR3 DNA sequence: TGCGCCAGCAGCTCCCGGGACCACTTTAGCACAGATACGCAGTATTTT.

This chain joins TRBV6-5 and TRBJ1-6, with D maybe TRBD1 (5 bases). Germline CDR1 and CDR2: MNHEY and SVGAGI. The CDR3 covers 14 residues. Trimming shortened V by 6 bases and J by 3 bases, and 9 bases separated the two germline ends. CDR3 loop: CASRRGDYNSPLHF. The CDR3 DNA reads TGTGCCAGCAGGCGGGGGGACTATAATTCACCCCTCCACTTT.

The chain joins TRBV6-2 or TRBV6-3 to TRBJ1-4; 10 bases fit TRBD1. This CDR3 spans 16 amino acids. In germline, CDR1 is MNHEY, CDR2 SVGEGT. The junction had 10 bases not matched to a gene; V was cut back by 4 bases and J by 8 bases. The CDR3, as DNA: TGTGCCAGCAGTTCTCAACGGACAGGGGGAGAAGAAAAACTGTTTTTT. It codes for CASSSQRTGGEEKLFF.

V is TRBV19 and J is TRBJ1-2; D is unresolved. CDR3 length equals 13 residues. Germline CDR1 reads LNHDA; CDR2 reads SQIVND (reference sequence). V lost 5 bases, J lost 0 bases, and 7 bases lay in between. CDR3 DNA: TGTGCCAGTAGTCAAAGAGCTAACTATGGCTACACCTTC. This encodes CASSQRANYGYTF.

The V and J genes are TRBV7-2 and TRBJ2-2; a weak D match, TRBD1 (5 bases). Trimming cost V 2 bases and J 3 bases, with 7 bases left between them. The CDR3 totals 14 residues. CDR1 and CDR2 from the germline V gene are SGHTA and FQGNSA. CDR3 sequence reads: CASSLSRDTGELFF. For the CDR3, the DNA is TGTGCCAGCAGCTTAAGCAGGGACACCGGGGAGCTGTTTTTT.

In this sample, this clonotype turned up a few times. The chain is built from TRBV6-1 and TRBJ1-2; tentative D call: TRBD1 (5 bases). The CDR3 contains 13 residues. Germline CDR1 is MNHNS and CDR2 is SASEGT. Trimming cost V 4 bases and J 4 bases, with 10 bases left between them. CDR3 protein: CASSVDRFYGYTF. CDR3 nucleotides: TGTGCCAGCAGTGTAGACAGATTCTATGGCTACACCTTC.

The chain carries TRBV5-1 and TRBJ2-5; 8 bases map to TRBD2. In germline, CDR1 is SGHRS, CDR2 YFSETQ. Trimming took 5 bases from V and 2 from J; bases not matched to a gene: 5. CDR3 length equals 14 residues. The CDR3 region is CASRQAGEQETQYF. For the CDR3, the DNA is TGCGCCAGCAGACAAGCGGGGGAGCAAGAGACCCAGTACTTC.

The V call is TRBV6-5, the J call TRBJ1-2; tentatively, D is TRBD1 (6 bases). This CDR3 is 13 amino acids long. Trimming took off 3 bases at V and 8 bases at J, with 13 bases between the two ends. From germline, CDR1 is MNHEY and CDR2 SVGAGI. In DNA, the CDR3 is TGTGCCAGCAGTTATTCAGGGGCGGAAGGCTACACCTTC. Protein product: CASSYSGAEGYTF.

The genes are TRBV28 and TRBJ2-3, with D unresolved. Trimming took 4 bases from V and 0 from J, leaving 8 bases between them. This CDR3 has 14 amino acids. CDR1 is MDHEN, CDR2 SYDVKM, per germline. DNA for the CDR3: TGTGCCAGCAGTTCACAGTCTAGCACAGATACGCAGTATTTT. This codes for CASSSQSSTDTQYF.

The rearrangement joins TRBV11-3 to TRBJ2-1, with D uncertain. Between the trimmed V and J ends, which lost 0 bases and 6 bases, there was a span of 12 bases. Germline CDR1 SGHNT, CDR2 YENEEA. This CDR3 is 15 amino acids long. The CDR3 loop reads CASSLDGRYGNEQFF. Written as DNA, the CDR3 is TGTGCCAGCAGCTTAGATGGGCGGTATGGCAATGAGCAGTTCTTC.